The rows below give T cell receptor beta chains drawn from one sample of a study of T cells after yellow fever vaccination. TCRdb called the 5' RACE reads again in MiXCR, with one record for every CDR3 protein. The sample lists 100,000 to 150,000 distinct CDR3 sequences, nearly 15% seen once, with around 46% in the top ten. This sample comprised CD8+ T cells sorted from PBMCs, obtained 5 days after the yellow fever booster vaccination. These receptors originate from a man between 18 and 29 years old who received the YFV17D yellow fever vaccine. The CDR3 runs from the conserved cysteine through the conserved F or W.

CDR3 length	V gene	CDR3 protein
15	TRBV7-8	CASSLRDSPYNEQFF
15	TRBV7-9	CASSNYRVTDTEAFF
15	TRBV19	CASSPTDGYLYEQYF
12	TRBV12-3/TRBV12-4	CASSLAKYEQYF
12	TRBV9	CASSVGGETQYF
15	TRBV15	CATSNGGAPYNEQFF
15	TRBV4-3	CASSLTYGRAGEQFF
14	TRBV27	CASSVRVDNSPLHF
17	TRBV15	CATSQQATSGVSETQYF
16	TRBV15	CATSRVDRVPDAEAFF
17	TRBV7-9	CASSSTRLAGGGDTKYF